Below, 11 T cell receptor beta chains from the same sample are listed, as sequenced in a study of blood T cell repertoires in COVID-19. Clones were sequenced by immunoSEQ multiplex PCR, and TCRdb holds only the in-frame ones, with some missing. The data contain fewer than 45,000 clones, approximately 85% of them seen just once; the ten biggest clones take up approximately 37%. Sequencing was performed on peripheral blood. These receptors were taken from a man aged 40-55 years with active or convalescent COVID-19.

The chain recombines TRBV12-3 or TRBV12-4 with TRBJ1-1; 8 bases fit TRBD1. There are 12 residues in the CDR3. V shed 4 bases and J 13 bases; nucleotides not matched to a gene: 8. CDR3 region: CASSSTDRGGFF. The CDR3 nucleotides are TGTGCCAGCAGTTCCACAGACAGGGGTGGTTTCTTT.

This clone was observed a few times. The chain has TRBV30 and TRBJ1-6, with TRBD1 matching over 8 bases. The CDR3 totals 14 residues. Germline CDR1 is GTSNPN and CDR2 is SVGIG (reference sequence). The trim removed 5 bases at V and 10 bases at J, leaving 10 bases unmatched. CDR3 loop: CAWEKTGVRSPLHF. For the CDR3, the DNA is TGTGCCTGGGAGAAGACAGGGGTGCGATCACCCCTCCACTTT. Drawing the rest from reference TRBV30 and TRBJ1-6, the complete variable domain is SQTIHQWPATLVQPVGSPLSLECTVEGTSNPNLYWYRQAAGRGLQLLFYSVGIGQISSEVPQNLSASRPQDRQFILSSKKLLLSDSGFYLCAWEKTGVRSPLHFGNGTRLTVT.

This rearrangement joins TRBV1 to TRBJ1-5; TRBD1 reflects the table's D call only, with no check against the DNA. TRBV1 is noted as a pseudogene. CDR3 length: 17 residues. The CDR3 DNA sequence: TGCACCAGCAGCCATCTCAAAATCGACAGAGACAATCAGCCCCAGCATTTT. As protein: CTSSHLKIDRDNQPQHF.

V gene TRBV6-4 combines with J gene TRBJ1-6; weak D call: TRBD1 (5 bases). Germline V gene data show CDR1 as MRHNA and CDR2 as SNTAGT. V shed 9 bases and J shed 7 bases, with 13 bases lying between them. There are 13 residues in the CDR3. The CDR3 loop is CASSRELNSPLHF. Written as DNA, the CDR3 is TGTGCCAGTAGCAGGGAACTAAATTCACCCCTCCACTTT.

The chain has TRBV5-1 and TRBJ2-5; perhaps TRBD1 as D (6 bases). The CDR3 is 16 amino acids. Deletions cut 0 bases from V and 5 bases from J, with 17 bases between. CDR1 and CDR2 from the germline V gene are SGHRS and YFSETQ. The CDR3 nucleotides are TGCGCCAGCAGCTTGGGCGGGCAGGGGCAATGGGAGACCCAGTACTTC. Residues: CASSLGGQGQWETQYF.

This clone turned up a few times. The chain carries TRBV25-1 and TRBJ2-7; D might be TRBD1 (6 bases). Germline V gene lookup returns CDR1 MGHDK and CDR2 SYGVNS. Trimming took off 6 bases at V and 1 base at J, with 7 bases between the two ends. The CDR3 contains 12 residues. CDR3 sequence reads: CASRGQSYEQYF. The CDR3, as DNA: TGTGCCAGCAGAGGACAGTCCTACGAGCAGTACTTC.

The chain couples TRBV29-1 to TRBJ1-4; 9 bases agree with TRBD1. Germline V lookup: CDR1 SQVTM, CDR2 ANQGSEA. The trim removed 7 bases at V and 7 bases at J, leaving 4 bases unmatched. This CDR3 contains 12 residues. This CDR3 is CSADRGSEKLFF. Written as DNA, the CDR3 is TGCAGCGCCGACAGGGGGAGTGAAAAACTGTTTTTT.

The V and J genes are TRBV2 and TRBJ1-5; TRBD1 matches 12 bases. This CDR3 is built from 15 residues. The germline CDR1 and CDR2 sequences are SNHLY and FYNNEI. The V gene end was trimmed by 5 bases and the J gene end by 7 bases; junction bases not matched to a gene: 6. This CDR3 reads CASSFTGTGGQPQHF. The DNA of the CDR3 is TGTGCCAGCAGTTTTACCGGGACAGGGGGCCAGCCCCAGCATTTT.

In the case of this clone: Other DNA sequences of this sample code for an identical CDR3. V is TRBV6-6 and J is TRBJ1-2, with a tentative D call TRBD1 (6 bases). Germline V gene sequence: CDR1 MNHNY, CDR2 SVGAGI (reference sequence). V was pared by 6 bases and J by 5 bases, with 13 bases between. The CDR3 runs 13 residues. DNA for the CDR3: TGTGCCAGCAGCAGAACAGGGTCTTATGGCTACACCTTC. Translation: CASSRTGSYGYTF.

This chain's CDR3 is CASSQGQQVNYGYTF. The DNA for the CDR3 is TGTGCCAGCAGCCAAGGTCAGCAGGTTAACTATGGCTACACCTTC. The chain carries TRBV4-2 and TRBJ1-2; D remains unclear. Germline V gene sequence: CDR1 LGHNA, CDR2 YNFKEQ. Trimming took off 1 base at V and 1 base at J, with 10 bases between the two ends. The CDR3 totals 15 residues.

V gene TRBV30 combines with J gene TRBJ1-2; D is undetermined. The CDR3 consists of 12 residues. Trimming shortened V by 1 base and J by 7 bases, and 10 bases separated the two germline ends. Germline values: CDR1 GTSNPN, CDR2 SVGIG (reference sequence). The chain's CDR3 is CAWSDLLGGYTF. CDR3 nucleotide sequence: TGTGCCTGGAGTGACCTCCTCGGTGGCTACACCTTC.